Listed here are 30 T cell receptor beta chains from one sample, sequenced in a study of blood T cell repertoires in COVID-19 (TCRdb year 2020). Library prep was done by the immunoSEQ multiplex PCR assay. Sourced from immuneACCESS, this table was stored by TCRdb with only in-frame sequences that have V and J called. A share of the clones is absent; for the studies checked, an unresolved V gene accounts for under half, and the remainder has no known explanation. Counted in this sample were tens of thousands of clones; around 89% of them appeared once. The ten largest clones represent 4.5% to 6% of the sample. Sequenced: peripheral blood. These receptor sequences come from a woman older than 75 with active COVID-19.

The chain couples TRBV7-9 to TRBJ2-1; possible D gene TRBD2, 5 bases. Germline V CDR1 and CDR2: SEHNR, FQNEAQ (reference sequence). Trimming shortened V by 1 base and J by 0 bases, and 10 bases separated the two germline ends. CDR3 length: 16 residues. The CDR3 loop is CASSLGGGGSYNEQFF. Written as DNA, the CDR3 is TGTGCCAGCAGCTTAGGCGGAGGCGGCTCCTACAATGAGCAGTTCTTC.

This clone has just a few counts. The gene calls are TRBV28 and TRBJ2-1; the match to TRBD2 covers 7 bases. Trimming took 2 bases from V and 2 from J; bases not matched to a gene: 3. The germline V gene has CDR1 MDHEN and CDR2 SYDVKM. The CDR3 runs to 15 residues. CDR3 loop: CASSLAGVAYNEQFF. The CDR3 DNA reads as TGTGCCAGCAGTTTAGCGGGAGTAGCCTACAATGAGCAGTTCTTC.

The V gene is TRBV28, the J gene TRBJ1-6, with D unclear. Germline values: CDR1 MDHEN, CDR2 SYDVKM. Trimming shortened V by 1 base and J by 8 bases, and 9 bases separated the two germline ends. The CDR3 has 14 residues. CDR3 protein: CASSLSVTDSPLHF. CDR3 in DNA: TGTGCCAGCAGTTTATCCGTAACGGATTCACCCCTCCACTTT.

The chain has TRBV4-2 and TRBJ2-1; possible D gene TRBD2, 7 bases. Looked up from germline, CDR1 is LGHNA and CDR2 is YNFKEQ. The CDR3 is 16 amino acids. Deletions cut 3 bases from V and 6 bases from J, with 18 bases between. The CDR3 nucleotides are TGTGCCAGCAGCCAGGCAGAGCGGGGAGGGGGCAATGAGCAGTTCTTC. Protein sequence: CASSQAERGGGNEQFF.

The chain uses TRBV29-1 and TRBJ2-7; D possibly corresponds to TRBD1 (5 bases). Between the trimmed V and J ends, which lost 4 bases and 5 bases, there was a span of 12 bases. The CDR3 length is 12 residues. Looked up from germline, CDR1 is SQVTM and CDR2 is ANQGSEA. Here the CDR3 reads CSVGQGVDEQYF. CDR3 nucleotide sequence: TGCAGCGTTGGGCAGGGCGTCGACGAGCAGTACTTC.

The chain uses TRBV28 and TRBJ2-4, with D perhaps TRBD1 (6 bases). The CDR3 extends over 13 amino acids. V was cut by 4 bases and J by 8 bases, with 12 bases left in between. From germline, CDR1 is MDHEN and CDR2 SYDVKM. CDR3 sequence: CASSSTGVDIQYF. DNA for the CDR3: TGTGCCAGCAGTTCGACAGGAGTAGACATTCAGTACTTC.

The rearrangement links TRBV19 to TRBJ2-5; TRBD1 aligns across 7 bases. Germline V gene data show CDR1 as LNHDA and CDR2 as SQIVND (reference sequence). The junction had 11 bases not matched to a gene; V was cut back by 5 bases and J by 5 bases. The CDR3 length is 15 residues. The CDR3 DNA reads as TGTGCCAGTAGTGCGTTAAACAGGGGAAGGGAGACCCAGTACTTC. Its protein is CASSALNRGRETQYF.

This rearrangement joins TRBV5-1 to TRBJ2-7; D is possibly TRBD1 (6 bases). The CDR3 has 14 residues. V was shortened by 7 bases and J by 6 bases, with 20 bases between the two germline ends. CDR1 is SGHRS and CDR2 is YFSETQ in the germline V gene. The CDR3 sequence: CASQLDGGLGEQYF. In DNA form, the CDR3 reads TGCGCCAGCCAGCTTGATGGGGGCTTGGGCGAGCAGTACTTC.

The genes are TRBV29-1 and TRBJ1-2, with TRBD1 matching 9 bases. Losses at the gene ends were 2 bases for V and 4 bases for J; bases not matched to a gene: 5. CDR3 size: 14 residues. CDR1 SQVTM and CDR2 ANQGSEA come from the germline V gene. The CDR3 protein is CSVELQGAGYGYTF. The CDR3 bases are TGCAGCGTTGAACTACAGGGGGCTGGCTATGGCTACACCTTC.

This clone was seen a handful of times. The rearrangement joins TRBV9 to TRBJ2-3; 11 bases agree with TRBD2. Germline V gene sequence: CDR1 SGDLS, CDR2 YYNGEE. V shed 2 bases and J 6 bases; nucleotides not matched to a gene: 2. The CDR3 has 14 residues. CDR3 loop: CASSVSGRADTQYF. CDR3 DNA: TGTGCCAGCAGCGTTAGCGGGAGGGCCGATACGCAGTATTTT. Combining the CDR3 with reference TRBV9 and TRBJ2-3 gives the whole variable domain DSGVTQTPKHLITATGQRVTLRCSPRSGDLSVYWYQQSLDQGLQFLIQYYNGEERAKGNILERFSAQQFPDLHSELNLSSLELGDSALYFCASSVSGRADTQYFGPGTRLTVL.

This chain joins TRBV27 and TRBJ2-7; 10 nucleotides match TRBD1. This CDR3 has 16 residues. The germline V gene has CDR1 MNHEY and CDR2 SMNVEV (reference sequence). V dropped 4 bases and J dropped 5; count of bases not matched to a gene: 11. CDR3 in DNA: TGTGCCAGCAGTTCCCTGTTTCCGGGACAGGGGAACGAGCAGTACTTC. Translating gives CASSSLFPGQGNEQYF.

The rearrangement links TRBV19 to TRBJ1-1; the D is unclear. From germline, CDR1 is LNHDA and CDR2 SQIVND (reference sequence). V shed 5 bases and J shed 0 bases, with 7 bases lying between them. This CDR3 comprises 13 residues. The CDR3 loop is CASSLYLNTEAFF. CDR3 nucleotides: TGTGCCAGTAGTCTTTACTTGAACACTGAAGCTTTCTTT.

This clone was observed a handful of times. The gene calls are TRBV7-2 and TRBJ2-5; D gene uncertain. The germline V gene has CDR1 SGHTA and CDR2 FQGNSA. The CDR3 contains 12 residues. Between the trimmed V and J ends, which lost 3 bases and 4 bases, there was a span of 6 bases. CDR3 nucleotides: TGTGCCAGCAGCTTCAATAGAGAGACCCAGTACTTC. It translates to CASSFNRETQYF.

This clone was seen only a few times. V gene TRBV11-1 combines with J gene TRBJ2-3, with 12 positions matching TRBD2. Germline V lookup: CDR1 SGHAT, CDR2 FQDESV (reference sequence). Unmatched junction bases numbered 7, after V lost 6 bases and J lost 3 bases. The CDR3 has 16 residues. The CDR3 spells CASRRGLAGITDTQYF. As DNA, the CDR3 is TGTGCCAGCAGACGAGGACTAGCGGGAATAACAGATACGCAGTATTTT.

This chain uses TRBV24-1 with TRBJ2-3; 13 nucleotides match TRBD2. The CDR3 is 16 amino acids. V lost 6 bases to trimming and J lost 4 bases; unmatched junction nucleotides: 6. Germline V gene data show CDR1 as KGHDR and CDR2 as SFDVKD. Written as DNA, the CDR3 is TGTGCCACCAGTTCAAAAACTAGCGGGAGGGCAGATACGCAGTATTTT. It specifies CATSSKTSGRADTQYF.

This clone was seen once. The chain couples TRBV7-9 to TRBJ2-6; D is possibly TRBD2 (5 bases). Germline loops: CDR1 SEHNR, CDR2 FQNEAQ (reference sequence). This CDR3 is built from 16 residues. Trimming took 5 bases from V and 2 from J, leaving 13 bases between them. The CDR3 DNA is TGTGCCAGCAGCCCGCCCGGGAATGCTGGGGCCAACGTCCTGACTTTC. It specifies CASSPPGNAGANVLTF.

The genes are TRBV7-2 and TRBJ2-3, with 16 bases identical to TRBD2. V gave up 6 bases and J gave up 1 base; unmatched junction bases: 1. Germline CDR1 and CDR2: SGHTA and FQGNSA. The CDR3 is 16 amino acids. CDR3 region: CASSGTSGGGTDTQYF. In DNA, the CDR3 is TGTGCCAGCAGTGGGACTAGCGGGGGGGGCACAGATACGCAGTATTTT.

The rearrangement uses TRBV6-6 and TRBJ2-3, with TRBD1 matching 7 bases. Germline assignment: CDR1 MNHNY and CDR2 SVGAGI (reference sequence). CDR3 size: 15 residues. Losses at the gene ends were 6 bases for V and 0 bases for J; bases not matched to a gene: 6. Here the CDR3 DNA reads TGTGCCAGCAGAATGACAGGGCTTAGCACAGATACGCAGTATTTT. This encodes CASRMTGLSTDTQYF.

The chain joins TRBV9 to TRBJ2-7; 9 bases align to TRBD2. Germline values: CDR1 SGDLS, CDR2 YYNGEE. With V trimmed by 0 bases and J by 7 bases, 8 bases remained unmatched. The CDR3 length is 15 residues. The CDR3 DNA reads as TGTGCCAGCAGCGTAGCGAGCGGGAGGTCGGAGGAGCAGTACTTC. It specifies CASSVASGRSEEQYF. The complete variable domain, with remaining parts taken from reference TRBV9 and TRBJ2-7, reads DSGVTQTPKHLITATGQRVTLRCSPRSGDLSVYWYQQSLDQGLQFLIQYYNGEERAKGNILERFSAQQFPDLHSELNLSSLELGDSALYFCASSVASGRSEEQYFGPGTRLTVT.

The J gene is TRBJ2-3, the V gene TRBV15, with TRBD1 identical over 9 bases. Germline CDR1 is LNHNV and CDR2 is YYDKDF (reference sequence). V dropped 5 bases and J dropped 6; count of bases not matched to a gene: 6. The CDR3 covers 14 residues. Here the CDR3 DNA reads TGTGCCACCAGCGCGGGACAGGGAGGCGATACGCAGTATTTT. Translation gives CATSAGQGGDTQYF.

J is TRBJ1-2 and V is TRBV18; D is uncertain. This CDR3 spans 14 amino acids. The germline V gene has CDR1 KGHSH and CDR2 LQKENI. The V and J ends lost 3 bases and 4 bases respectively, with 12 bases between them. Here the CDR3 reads CASSPSGVGYGYTF. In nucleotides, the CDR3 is TGTGCCAGCTCACCGTCCGGGGTTGGCTATGGCTACACCTTC.

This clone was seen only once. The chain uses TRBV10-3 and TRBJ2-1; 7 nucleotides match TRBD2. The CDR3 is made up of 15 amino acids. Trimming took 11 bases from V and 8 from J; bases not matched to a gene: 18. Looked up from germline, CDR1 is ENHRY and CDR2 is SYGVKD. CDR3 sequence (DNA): TGTGCCGGAGGGAGGGGTGGCGGGAGTTTACATGAGCAGTTCTTC. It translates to CAGGRGGGSLHEQFF.

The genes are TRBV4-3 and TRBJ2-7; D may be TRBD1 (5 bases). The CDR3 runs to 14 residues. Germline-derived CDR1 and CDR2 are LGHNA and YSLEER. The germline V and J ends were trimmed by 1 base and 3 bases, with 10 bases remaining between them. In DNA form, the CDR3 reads TGCGCCAGCAGCCAAGCCGGCAGGGACTACGAGCAGTACTTC. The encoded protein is CASSQAGRDYEQYF.

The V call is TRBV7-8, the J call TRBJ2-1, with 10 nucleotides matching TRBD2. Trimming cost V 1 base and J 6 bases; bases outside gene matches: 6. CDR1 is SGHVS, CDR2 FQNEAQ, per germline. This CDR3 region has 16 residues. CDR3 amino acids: CASSLGLAGVSNEQFF. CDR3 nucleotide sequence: TGTGCCAGCAGCTTAGGCCTAGCGGGAGTGAGCAATGAGCAGTTCTTC.

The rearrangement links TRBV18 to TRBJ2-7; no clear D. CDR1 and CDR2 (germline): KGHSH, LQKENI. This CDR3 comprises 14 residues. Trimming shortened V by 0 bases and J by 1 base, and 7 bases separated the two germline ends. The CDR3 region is CASSPPSDSYEQYF. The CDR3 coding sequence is TGTGCCAGCTCACCACCCAGCGATTCCTACGAGCAGTACTTC.

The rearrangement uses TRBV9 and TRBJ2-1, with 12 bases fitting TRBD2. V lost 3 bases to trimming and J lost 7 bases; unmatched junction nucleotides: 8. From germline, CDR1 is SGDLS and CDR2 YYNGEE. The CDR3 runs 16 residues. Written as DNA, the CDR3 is TGTGCCAGCAGCGCCCCGACTAGCGGGAGTGAAAATGAGCAGTTCTTC. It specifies CASSAPTSGSENEQFF. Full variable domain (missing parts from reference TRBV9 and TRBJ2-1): DSGVTQTPKHLITATGQRVTLRCSPRSGDLSVYWYQQSLDQGLQFLIQYYNGEERAKGNILERFSAQQFPDLHSELNLSSLELGDSALYFCASSAPTSGSENEQFFGPGTRLTVL.

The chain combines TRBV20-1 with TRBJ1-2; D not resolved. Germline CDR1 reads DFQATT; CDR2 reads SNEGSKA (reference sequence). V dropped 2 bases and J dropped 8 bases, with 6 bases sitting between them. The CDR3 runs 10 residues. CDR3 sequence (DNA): TGCAGTGCTAGATGGGCGGGCTACACCTTC. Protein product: CSARWAGYTF.

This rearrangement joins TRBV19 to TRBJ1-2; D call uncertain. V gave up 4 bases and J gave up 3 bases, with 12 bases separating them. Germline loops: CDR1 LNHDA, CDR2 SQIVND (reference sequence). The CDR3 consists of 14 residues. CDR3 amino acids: CASSNPVLDYGYTF. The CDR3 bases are TGTGCCAGTAGTAATCCGGTCTTGGACTATGGCTACACCTTC. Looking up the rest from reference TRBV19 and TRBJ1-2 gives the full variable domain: DGGITQSPKYLFRKEGQNVTLSCEQNLNHDAMYWYRQDPGQGLRLIYYSQIVNDFQKGDIAEGYSVSREKKESFPLTVTSAQKNPTAFYLCASSNPVLDYGYTFGSGTRLTVV.

The CDR3 protein is CASGRGSRADTQYF. CDR3 coding DNA: TGTGCCAGCGGGCGGGGGAGCAGAGCAGATACGCAGTATTTT. The chain recombines TRBV5-5 with TRBJ2-3; the match to TRBD2 covers 7 bases. The CDR3 extends over 14 amino acids. Trimming cost V 7 bases and J 4 bases; bases outside gene matches: 9. Germline V CDR1 and CDR2: SGHKS, YYEKEE (reference sequence).

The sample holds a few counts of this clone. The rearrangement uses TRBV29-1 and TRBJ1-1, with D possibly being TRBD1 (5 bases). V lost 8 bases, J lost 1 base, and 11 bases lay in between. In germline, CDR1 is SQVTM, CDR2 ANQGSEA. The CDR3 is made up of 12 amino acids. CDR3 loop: CSTKTGNTEAFF. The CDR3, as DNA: TGCAGCACTAAAACAGGGAACACTGAAGCTTTCTTT.